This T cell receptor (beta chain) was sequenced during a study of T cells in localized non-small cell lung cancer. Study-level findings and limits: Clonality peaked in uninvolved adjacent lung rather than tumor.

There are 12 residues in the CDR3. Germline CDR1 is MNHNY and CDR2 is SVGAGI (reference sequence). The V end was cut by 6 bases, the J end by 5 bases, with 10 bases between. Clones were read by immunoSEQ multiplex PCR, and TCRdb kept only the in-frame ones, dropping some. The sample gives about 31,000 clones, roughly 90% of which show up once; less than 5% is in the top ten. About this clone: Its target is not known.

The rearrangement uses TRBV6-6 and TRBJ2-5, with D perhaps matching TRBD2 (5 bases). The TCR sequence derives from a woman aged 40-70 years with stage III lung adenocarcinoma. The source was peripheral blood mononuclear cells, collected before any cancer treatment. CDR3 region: CASRWERETQYF. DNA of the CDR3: TGTGCCAGCAGGTGGGAGAGGGAGACCCAGTACTTC.